These 13 T cell receptor beta chains were all obtained from the same sample, sequenced in a study of blood T cell repertoires in COVID-19. Profiled with immunoSEQ multiplex PCR; TCRdb holds only in-frame clones, not every one. The table has 200,000 to 250,000 clones, 88% seen once. Source material: peripheral blood. Source of these receptors: a woman in her sixties or seventies with acute or convalescent COVID-19.

This clone was seen a few times. The chain couples TRBV19 to TRBJ1-2, with 7 positions matching TRBD1. V shed 4 bases and J 0 bases; nucleotides not matched to a gene: 8. The CDR3 loop spans 16 amino acids. The germline V gene encodes CDR1 LNHDA and CDR2 SQIVND (reference sequence). CDR3: CASSTEATGSNYGYTF. The CDR3, as DNA: TGTGCCAGTAGTACAGAAGCGACAGGGTCTAACTATGGCTACACCTTC.

This clone has a single count. V is TRBV5-1 and J is TRBJ2-3; D might be TRBD2 (6 bases). The CDR3 sequence is 18 residues long. V shed 5 bases and J shed 0 bases, with 22 bases lying between them. Germline V lookup: CDR1 SGHRS, CDR2 YFSETQ. The CDR3 bases are TGCGCCAGCAGTTACGACCCCCTCCGGGCGGGAAGCACAGATACGCAGTATTTT. Residues: CASSYDPLRAGSTDTQYF.

The genes are TRBV5-1 and TRBJ2-7; 9 bases are a match to TRBD2. J was trimmed by 0 bases and V by 0 bases; bases with no gene match: 4. The CDR3 has 16 residues. Germline V gene lookup returns CDR1 SGHRS and CDR2 YFSETQ. The CDR3: CASSLALSGSSYEQYF. Written as DNA, the CDR3 is TGCGCCAGCAGCTTGGCCCTTAGCGGGAGCTCCTACGAGCAGTACTTC.

The V and J genes are TRBV19 and TRBJ1-1; TRBD1 aligns across 10 bases. Unmatched junction bases numbered 11, after V lost 7 bases and J lost 6 bases. The CDR3 has 15 amino acids. Germline V gene sequence: CDR1 LNHDA, CDR2 SQIVND (reference sequence). CDR3 DNA sequence: TGTGCCAGTACCATAGCGGGACAGGGGAGAGCTGAAGCTTTCTTT. Its translation is CASTIAGQGRAEAFF.

V gene TRBV28 combines with J gene TRBJ2-1; 12 bases are shared with TRBD2. The V gene end was trimmed by 5 bases and the J gene end by 5 bases; junction bases not matched to a gene: 4. Germline values: CDR1 MDHEN, CDR2 SYDVKM. There are 15 residues in the CDR3. CDR3: CASSQLAGGHNEQFF. The CDR3, as DNA: TGTGCCAGCAGTCAACTAGCGGGAGGCCACAATGAGCAGTTCTTC.

The chain has TRBV7-8 and TRBJ1-4; perhaps TRBD1 as D (6 bases). This CDR3 is 16 amino acids long. V lost 3 bases and J 3 bases, leaving 14 bases between the germline ends. Germline values: CDR1 SGHVS, CDR2 FQNEAQ. CDR3: CASSFKQGFANEKLFF. In DNA form, the CDR3 reads TGTGCCAGCAGCTTTAAACAGGGATTTGCTAATGAAAAACTGTTTTTT.

The rearrangement links TRBV9 to TRBJ1-1; no firm D call. CDR3 length: 16 residues. The germline gives CDR1 SGDLS, CDR2 YYNGEE. V shed 0 bases and J shed 2 bases, with 14 bases lying between them. This CDR3 is CASSVGVGRQNTEAFF. DNA of the CDR3: TGTGCCAGCAGCGTAGGAGTAGGGAGGCAAAACACTGAAGCTTTCTTT.

The chain has TRBV30 and TRBJ1-2; TRBD1 agrees at 7 bases. Germline V gene data show CDR1 as GTSNPN and CDR2 as SVGIG (reference sequence). CDR3 size: 14 residues. V dropped 7 bases and J dropped 1; count of bases not matched to a gene: 9. The CDR3 coding sequence is TGTGCCTTGGAGAAGGGGGCCCTTAACTATGGCTACACCTTC. Translating it yields CALEKGALNYGYTF.

This clone was detected once. CDR3: CASSRGLDLPAGYTF. The CDR3 DNA follows: TGTGCCAGTAGTAGAGGACTGGACCTTCCTGCGGGCTACACCTTC. The chain combines TRBV19 with TRBJ1-2, with D uncertain. CDR1 LNHDA and CDR2 SQIVND come from the germline V gene (reference sequence). V was shortened by 4 bases and J by 8 bases, with 20 bases between the two germline ends. This CDR3 is 15 amino acids long.

This clone has a single count. V and J are TRBV14 and TRBJ2-1, with D tentatively TRBD2 (5 bases). The CDR3 has 17 residues. Trimming cost V 4 bases and J 2 bases, with 18 bases left between them. Germline V gene sequence: CDR1 SGHDN, CDR2 FVKESK. In DNA form, the CDR3 reads TGTGCCAGCAGCCGATTCGTCGGGATACGCCCCTACAATGAGCAGTTCTTC. Protein product: CASSRFVGIRPYNEQFF.

This chain connects TRBV9 to TRBJ2-2; tentative D call: TRBD1 (6 bases). The CDR3 is made up of 16 amino acids. Germline V gene sequence: CDR1 SGDLS, CDR2 YYNGEE. Trimming took 6 bases from V and 2 from J, leaving 17 bases between them. The CDR3 nucleotides read TGTGCCAGCAACCCGGATACAGGGAGCAACACCGGGGAGCTGTTTTTT. This gives the protein CASNPDTGSNTGELFF.

This chain joins TRBV19 and TRBJ2-7; the match to TRBD2 covers 12 bases. The V and J ends lost 6 bases and 2 bases, in that order; junction bases with no gene match: 8. The CDR3 runs 16 residues. Germline CDR1 is LNHDA and CDR2 is SQIVND (reference sequence). CDR3 in amino acids: CASRLAGGPSTYEQYF. CDR3 bases: TGTGCCAGTAGACTAGCGGGGGGCCCTTCTACCTACGAGCAGTACTTC.

The rearrangement uses TRBV28 and TRBJ2-7; 9 bases are shared with TRBD1. Germline CDR1 MDHEN, CDR2 SYDVKM. CDR3 length: 14 amino acids. The V gene end was trimmed by 8 bases and the J gene end by 6 bases; junction bases not matched to a gene: 11. In DNA form, the CDR3 reads TGTGCCAGCGGCCTAGGACAGGGGTTGTCCGAGCAGTACTTC. This encodes CASGLGQGLSEQYF.